The clone carrying this T cell receptor beta chain was recorded at least ten times. Its antigen is undetermined. Each single cDNA molecule received a unique molecular identifier. TCRdb recomputed calls from the 5' RACE reads with MiXCR, one row per CDR3 protein. The repertoire holds about 90,000 distinct CDR3 sequences, with 10% to 15% as singletons. This record comes from a study of early T cells in non-severe SARS-CoV-2 infection. Study overall: Bulk RNA from unsorted whole blood was sequenced; chains were unpaired. Study observations and caveats: Database matching using VDJdb favored anti-spike CD8 responses, with private and CD4 specificities left missing.

Per the germline V gene, CDR1 is MDHEN and CDR2 is SYDVKM. V gave up 1 base and J gave up 8 bases, with 16 bases separating them. The length of the CDR3 is 15 residues. The TCR was taken from an adult who was a healthcare worker with PCR-confirmed SARS-CoV-2 infection or an uninfected control (not recorded which). The V call is TRBV28, the J call TRBJ2-3; D gene unclear. The sample in question was whole blood, obtained at baseline. In DNA form, the CDR3 reads TGTGCCAGCAGTTTATTGAACCCCGTTCGGGTTACGCAGTATTTT. This encodes CASSLLNPVRVTQYF.